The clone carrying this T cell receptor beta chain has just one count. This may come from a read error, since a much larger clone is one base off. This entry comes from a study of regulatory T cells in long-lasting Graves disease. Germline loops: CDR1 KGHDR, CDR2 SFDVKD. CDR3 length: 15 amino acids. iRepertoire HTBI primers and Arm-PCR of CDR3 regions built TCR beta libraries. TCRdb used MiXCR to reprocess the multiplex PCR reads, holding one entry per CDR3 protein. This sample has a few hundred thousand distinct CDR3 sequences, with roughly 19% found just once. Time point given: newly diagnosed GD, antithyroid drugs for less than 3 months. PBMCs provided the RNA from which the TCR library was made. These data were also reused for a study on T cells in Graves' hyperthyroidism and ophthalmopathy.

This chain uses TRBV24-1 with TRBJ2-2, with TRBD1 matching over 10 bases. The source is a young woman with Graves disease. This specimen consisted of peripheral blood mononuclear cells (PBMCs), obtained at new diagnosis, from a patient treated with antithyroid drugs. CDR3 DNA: TGTGCCACCAGTGACCGGGACAGGGGATACGGGGGGCTGTTTTTT. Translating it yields CATSDRDRGYGGLFF.